This TCR beta chain was retrieved from a study of blood T cell repertoires in COVID-19. Study information: Specimens from acute and convalescent COVID-19 originated in the United States, Italy and Spain.

Authors' data handling: Nucleated cell number was recorded as an estimate derived from reference gene primer amplification. The assay was immunoSEQ multiplex PCR, and TCRdb's table has in-frame clones only and misses some. The DNA gave D and trimming, while V, J and clone size come from that table. This table holds tens of thousands of clones, approximately 77% found once. This CDR3 has 13 amino acids. CDR1 is KGHSH, CDR2 LQKENI, per germline. Unmatched junction bases numbered 4, after V lost 5 bases and J lost 7 bases. Sequencing was done on a sample of peripheral blood. The receptor was isolated from a human donor in a cohort sampled during active COVID-19. The J gene is TRBJ1-2, the V gene TRBV18; 10 bases fit TRBD1. The CDR3: CASSAGQGPGYTF. The CDR3 DNA is TGTGCCAGCTCAGCGGGACAGGGGCCTGGCTACACCTTC.